This T cell receptor beta chain was obtained from a study of neurological immune-mediated disorders. Notes on the study in general: No CDR3 amino acid sequences recurred among expanded clones across subjects, suggesting private repertoires in all groups.

The time point denotes: technical triplicate 2. Sorted libraries came from roughly 1 million CD4+ or CD8+ T cells. The cDNA was synthesized by means of template-switch 5'RACE, which was carried out with 10-nucleotide random UMIs. TCRdb re-analysed the 5' RACE reads in MiXCR, keeping a single row per CDR3 protein. The sample lists about 31,000 distinct CDR3 sequences; roughly 14% were seen once. This clonotype was recorded a few times. Its antigen remains unidentified. Trimming took 3 bases from V and 3 from J; bases not matched to a gene: 3. Germline CDR1 PRHDT, CDR2 FYEKMQ (reference sequence). The CDR3 runs to 14 residues.

The clonotype originates from a female donor with HTLV-1-associated myelopathy (HAM/TSP). The chain uses TRBV13 and TRBJ2-3; TRBD1 aligns across 7 bases. Specimen: CD4+ T cells from blood. The CDR3 region is CASSLTGKTDTQYF. The CDR3 nucleotides read TGTGCCAGCAGCTTGACAGGGAAAACAGATACGCAGTATTTT.